Below, 15 T cell receptor beta chains from the same sample are listed, as sequenced in a study of blood T cells in healthy people across ages. PCR was performed a second time for about 7 to 11 cycles using a sample-barcoded 5' primer and a J-beta primer mix. TCRdb reanalysed the 5' RACE reads using MiXCR and keeps one entry per CDR3 protein. The sample includes around 1,500,000 distinct CDR3 sequences, roughly 30% of them seen just once. Source material: blood. These receptor sequences come from a woman aged 25 to 39 in good health.

This clonotype was seen a handful of times. This chain links TRBV10-2 with TRBJ2-1; 7 bases are a match to TRBD2. The CDR3 consists of 15 residues. V lost 2 bases to trimming and J lost 5 bases; unmatched junction nucleotides: 6. CDR1 and CDR2 (germline): WSHSY, SAAADI. CDR3 in amino acids: CASSELGTTDNEQFF. DNA for the CDR3: TGCGCCAGCAGTGAGCTTGGGACTACCGACAATGAGCAGTTCTTC.

This clonotype was detected ten times or more. The V call is TRBV5-1, the J call TRBJ2-4; TRBD1 aligns across 9 bases. CDR3 length: 15 amino acids. Looked up from germline, CDR1 is SGHRS and CDR2 is YFSETQ. After removal of 5 bases from V and 5 bases from J, the junction contained 8 bases not matched to a gene. CDR3 bases: TGCGCCAGCAGAAAGGACAGGGGTGGTCAAAACATTCAGTACTTC. Its protein product is CASRKDRGGQNIQYF. Filled out from reference TRBV5-1 and TRBJ2-4, the complete variable domain reads KAGVTQTPRYLIKTRGQQVTLSCSPISGHRSVSWYQQTPGQGLQFLFEYFSETQRNKGNFPGRFSGRQFSNSRSEMNVSTLELGDSALYLCASRKDRGGQNIQYFGAGTRLSVL.

The chain employs TRBV21-1 and TRBJ2-7; whether TRBD2, the table's D call, matches the DNA was not checked. TRBV21-1 is described as a pseudogene. CDR3 size: 13 residues. In DNA, the CDR3 is TGTGCCAGCCCCGGAGGGAGGGCGGGCGAGCAGTACTTC. As protein: CASPGGRAGEQYF.

This clonotype was seen only a few times. The V gene is TRBV20-1, the J gene TRBJ2-7; TRBD2 matches at 11 bases. Germline V gene lookup returns CDR1 DFQATT and CDR2 SNEGSKA (reference sequence). V shed 5 bases and J 5 bases; nucleotides not matched to a gene: 8. This CDR3 is built from 14 residues. The CDR3 sequence is CSAPRLAGIDEQYF. CDR3 sequence (DNA): TGCAGTGCTCCGCGACTAGCGGGAATCGACGAGCAGTACTTC.

The sample holds many counts of this clonotype. The chain carries TRBV5-1 and TRBJ2-7; no firm D call. Germline lookup yields CDR1 SGHRS and CDR2 YFSETQ. The CDR3 length is 12 residues. V was trimmed by 1 base and J by 5 bases, leaving 7 bases between them. The CDR3, as DNA: TGCGCCAGCAGCTTGATCCTCGACGAGCAGTACTTC. This encodes CASSLILDEQYF.

CDR3 nucleotide sequence: TGTGCCAGCTCAGTCGGGACAGACAATGAGCAGTACTTC. As protein: CASSVGTDNEQYF. The chain carries TRBV18 and TRBJ2-4, with 7 bases identical to TRBD1. V lost 5 bases, J lost 13 bases, and 11 bases stayed unmatched. Germline V gene lookup returns CDR1 KGHSH and CDR2 LQKENI. The length of the CDR3 is 13 residues. The full variable domain, completed using reference TRBV18 and TRBJ2-4, is NAGVMQNPRHLVRRRGQEARLRCSPMKGHSHVYWYRQLPEEGLKFMVYLQKENIIDESGMPKERFSAEFPKEGPSILRIQQVVRGDSAAYFCASSVGTDNEQYFGAGTRLSVL.

This clonotype was recorded at least ten times. This chain uses TRBV12-3 or TRBV12-4 with TRBJ2-5, with TRBD1 as a possible D gene (6 bases). CDR3 length: 13 residues. V was shortened by 5 bases and J by 3 bases, with 10 bases between the two germline ends. Here the CDR3 DNA reads TGTGCCAGCAGTGAGGACAGAAAAGAGACCCAGTACTTC. Translating it yields CASSEDRKETQYF.

This clonotype has only one observation. The chain combines TRBV11-1 with TRBJ1-6; 10 nucleotides line up with TRBD1. Germline V gene data show CDR1 as SGHAT and CDR2 as FQDESV (reference sequence). V was pared by 3 bases and J by 7 bases, with 3 bases of the junction left unmatched. The CDR3 totals 15 residues. The CDR3, as DNA: TGTGCCAGCAGCTTCGGGACAGGGGAAAATTCACCCCTCCACTTT. Protein: CASSFGTGENSPLHF. Based on the CDR3 plus reference TRBV11-1 and TRBJ1-6, the full variable domain is EAEVAQSPRYKITEKSQAVAFWCDPISGHATLYWYRQILGQGPELLVQFQDESVVDDSQLPKDRFSAERLKGVDSTLKIQPAELGDSAMYLCASSFGTGENSPLHFGNGTRLTVT.

The table lists this clonotype with a few counts. The chain joins TRBV7-9 to TRBJ2-5; the match to TRBD1 covers 7 bases. The V and J ends lost 5 bases and 1 base, in that order; junction bases with no gene match: 7. The germline V gene encodes CDR1 SEHNR and CDR2 FQNEAQ (reference sequence). CDR3 length: 15 amino acids. The CDR3: CASSPVTGRQETQYF. CDR3 nucleotides: TGTGCCAGCAGCCCAGTGACAGGGCGCCAAGAGACCCAGTACTTC.

In its sample, this clonotype was seen a few times. The genes are TRBV7-9 and TRBJ2-3; D may match TRBD1 or TRBD2 (6 bases each). V was clipped by 7 bases and J by 4 bases, with 18 bases between them. Germline assignment: CDR1 SEHNR and CDR2 FQNEAQ (reference sequence). The CDR3 spans 15 residues. This CDR3 reads CASTLGGGQSDTQYF. For the CDR3, the DNA is TGTGCCAGCACCCTAGGAGGGGGGCAGTCAGATACGCAGTATTTT. The whole variable domain, remainder taken from reference TRBV7-9 and TRBJ2-3, is DTGVSQNPRHKITKRGQNVTFRCDPISEHNRLYWYRQTLGQGPEFLTYFQNEAQLEKSRLLSDRFSAERPKGSFSTLEIQRTEQGDSAMYLCASTLGGGQSDTQYFGPGTRLTVL.

This clonotype was detected ten times or more. The CDR3, as DNA: TGTGCCAGCAGCTTAGACAGGGTGGGCCCAGAGACCCAGTACTTC. It encodes CASSLDRVGPETQYF. V usage is TRBV7-6 and J usage is TRBJ2-5, with a possible D match to TRBD1 (6 bases). CDR3 length: 15 amino acids. Germline V gene data show CDR1 as SGHVS and CDR2 as FNYEAQ. Trimming removed 1 base from V and 4 bases from J, with 13 bases in between.

In regard to this clonotype: A much larger clonotype is one base distant, so this may be a read error. This chain joins TRBV18 and TRBJ2-3; TRBD2 matches at 7 bases. Germline V gives CDR1 KGHSH, CDR2 LQKENI. This CDR3 has 13 amino acids. In DNA, the CDR3 is TGTGCCAGCTCACCACCGGCGGGAGATACGCGGTATTTT. Its translation is CASSPPAGDTRYF.

This clonotype is a singleton in its sample. The chain joins TRBV9 to TRBJ1-1; D remains ambiguous. This CDR3 spans 13 amino acids. The germline V gene encodes CDR1 SGDLS and CDR2 YYNGEE. Trimming left V 5 bases short and J 13 bases short, with 21 bases between. The CDR3 DNA is TGTGCCAGCAGTTCAGTAATGGGTGACAATCTTTTCTTT. Protein sequence: CASSSVMGDNLFF.

Many counts were recorded for this clonotype. The V gene is TRBV7-2, the J gene TRBJ1-2; maybe TRBD1 (6 bases). The CDR3 is 15 amino acids. Between the trimmed V and J ends, which lost 1 base and 5 bases, there was a span of 14 bases. CDR1 and CDR2 from the germline V gene are SGHTA and FQGNSA. CDR3 bases: TGTGCCAGCAGCTTAGTCCCACAGGGATTTTATGGCTACACCTTC. Its protein is CASSLVPQGFYGYTF.

This clonotype was observed a handful of times. The genes are TRBV7-9 and TRBJ2-1; D is undetermined. Trimming removed 3 bases from V and 2 bases from J, with 8 bases in between. In germline, CDR1 is SEHNR, CDR2 FQNEAQ (reference sequence). CDR3 size: 14 residues. For the CDR3, the DNA is TGTGCCAGCAGCTTTGACGGAACCTACAATGAGCAGTTCTTC. Translating it yields CASSFDGTYNEQFF.